Below, 31 T cell receptor beta chains from the same sample are listed, as sequenced in a study of shared clonotypes between healthy human individuals. Sequencing was performed with immunoSEQ multiplex PCR; in TCRdb, only in-frame clones are kept and a portion is missing. The table records approximately 2.4 million clones, approximately 94% of them present only once. The sequenced material came from naive CD4+ T cells sorted from blood. The sample's subset: CD45RA+ positively selected. Every receptor here comes from a young man in good health.

The chain has TRBV15 and TRBJ2-1; 11 bases match TRBD2. This CDR3 has 18 residues. Germline V gene lookup returns CDR1 LNHNV and CDR2 YYDKDF (reference sequence). J lost 7 bases, V lost 5 bases, and 16 bases had no gene match. CDR3 protein: CATSGSDVSGGVTNEQFF. CDR3 sequence (DNA): TGTGCCACCAGCGGCAGTGATGTTAGCGGGGGGGTAACAAATGAGCAGTTCTTC.

The J gene is TRBJ2-2, the V gene TRBV4-1; D is perhaps TRBD1 or TRBD2 (5 bases each). The germline gives CDR1 MGHRA, CDR2 YSYEKL. V lost 2 bases and J lost 1, with 14 bases in between. This CDR3 is 17 amino acids long. CDR3 sequence reads: CASSQWGGRVNTGELFF. In DNA, the CDR3 is TGCGCCAGCAGCCAATGGGGCGGGCGGGTGAACACCGGGGAGCTGTTTTTT.

The chain employs TRBV20-1 and TRBJ1-1, with D possibly matching TRBD1 (5 bases). Germline V CDR1 and CDR2: DFQATT, SNEGSKA (reference sequence). CDR3 length: 11 residues. The CDR3 sequence: CNPNGGTEAFF. The CDR3 coding sequence is TGCAACCCGAACGGGGGCACTGAAGCTTTCTTT.

The chain has TRBV6-5 and TRBJ2-1; 11 bases map to TRBD2. V shed 2 bases, J shed 6 bases, and the junction held 6 bases outside the gene matches. Per the germline V gene, CDR1 is MNHEY and CDR2 is SVGAGI. This CDR3 contains 16 residues. Here the CDR3 reads CASSYTRTSGLNEQFF. The CDR3 DNA follows: TGTGCCAGCAGTTACACCCGGACTAGCGGGCTCAATGAGCAGTTCTTC.

The chain uses TRBV10-3 and TRBJ2-1; 9 nucleotides agree with TRBD2. Looked up from germline, CDR1 is ENHRY and CDR2 is SYGVKD. V lost 3 bases, J lost 9 bases, and 3 bases stayed unmatched. The CDR3 consists of 13 residues. The CDR3 nucleotides read TGTGCCATCAGTGAATGGCGGGAGGGTGAGCAGTTCTTC. Translating it yields CAISEWREGEQFF.

V gene TRBV5-4 combines with J gene TRBJ2-1; tentatively, D is TRBD1 (6 bases). This CDR3 region has 16 residues. Trimming took 4 bases from V and 5 from J, leaving 19 bases between them. Germline CDR1 SGHNT, CDR2 YYREEE (reference sequence). CDR3 DNA: TGTGCCAGCAGCCAGGTGGACAGAAGTAGACACAATGAGCAGTTCTTC. It translates to CASSQVDRSRHNEQFF.

The chain employs TRBV6-5 and TRBJ1-2; D is uncertain. The length of the CDR3 is 13 residues. The germline gives CDR1 MNHEY, CDR2 SVGAGI. V lost 7 bases, J lost 2 bases, and 11 bases lay in between. CDR3 DNA sequence: TGTGCCAGCACCAATGATGGGAACTATGGCTACACCTTC. The encoded protein is CASTNDGNYGYTF.

The chain links TRBV15 to TRBJ1-5; D is unresolved. The CDR3 covers 12 residues. Between the trimmed V and J ends, which lost 5 bases and 4 bases, there was a span of 6 bases. From germline, CDR1 is LNHNV and CDR2 YYDKDF (reference sequence). The CDR3 DNA reads as TGTGCCACCAGCGACGGTAATCAGCCCCAGCATTTT. Protein sequence: CATSDGNQPQHF.

In the case of this clone: This sample also contains other DNA sequences that code for the same CDR3. The chain links TRBV7-2 to TRBJ2-7, with 9 nucleotides matching TRBD1. The CDR3 runs to 15 residues. Germline CDR1 is SGHTA and CDR2 is FQGNSA. Trimming took 0 bases from V and 3 from J; bases not matched to a gene: 3. This CDR3 reads CASSLAGTGLYEQYF. DNA of the CDR3: TGTGCCAGCAGCTTAGCGGGGACAGGGCTCTACGAGCAGTACTTC.

V gene TRBV10-2 combines with J gene TRBJ2-3, with 9 bases lining up with TRBD2. CDR1 is WSHSY and CDR2 is SAAADI in the germline V gene. The V and J ends lost 7 bases and 4 bases, in that order; junction bases with no gene match: 9. This CDR3 has 15 amino acids. CDR3 nucleotide sequence: TGCGCCAGCAAACCTAGCGGGGTGGTGTCAGATACGCAGTATTTT. It codes for CASKPSGVVSDTQYF.

This rearrangement joins TRBV6-5 to TRBJ2-7, with 10 bases lining up with TRBD2. Trimming took 4 bases from V and 5 from J; bases not matched to a gene: 11. The germline V gene encodes CDR1 MNHEY and CDR2 SVGAGI. This CDR3 has 16 residues. DNA for the CDR3: TGTGCCAGCAGTTGGAATAGCGGGAGGTCTGTTAACGAGCAGTACTTC. Its translation is CASSWNSGRSVNEQYF.

This clone has only one observation. Other nucleotide sequences from this sample produce the same CDR3. The rearrangement joins TRBV28 to TRBJ2-2, with D hard to call. Trimming removed 5 bases at V and 3 bases at J, with 7 bases between. Germline V gene lookup returns CDR1 MDHEN and CDR2 SYDVKM. The CDR3 is 13 amino acids. This chain's CDR3 is CASSRLDTGELFF. CDR3 nucleotides: TGTGCCAGCAGTCGGCTCGACACCGGGGAGCTGTTTTTT.

The chain uses TRBV4-1 and TRBJ1-6, with D hard to call. The CDR3 is 14 residues long. Germline V gene sequence: CDR1 MGHRA, CDR2 YSYEKL. Trimming stripped 4 bases from V and 6 bases from J, with 10 bases between. CDR3 region: CASSPEAANSPLHF. The CDR3, as DNA: TGCGCCAGCAGCCCGGAGGCAGCTAATTCACCCCTCCACTTT.

The V call is TRBV6-6, the J call TRBJ2-7; D is unclear. CDR1 and CDR2 (germline): MNHNY, SVGAGI (reference sequence). V lost 4 bases, J lost 2 bases, and 9 bases lay in between. The CDR3 sequence is 13 residues long. The CDR3 nucleotides are TGTGCCAGCAGTTCGTTCGTAACCTACGAGCAGTACTTC. It yields the protein CASSSFVTYEQYF.

The J gene is TRBJ1-6, the V gene TRBV7-2; 8 bases fit TRBD1. J gave up 10 bases and V 2 bases, and 7 bases lay outside the gene matches. The CDR3 is made up of 15 amino acids. In germline, CDR1 is SGHTA, CDR2 FQGNSA. The CDR3 DNA reads TGTGCCAGCAGCTTACAGGGGGCGGCTGTCTCACCCCTCCACTTT. It is translated as CASSLQGAAVSPLHF.

The chain couples TRBV5-1 to TRBJ1-1; D remains ambiguous. V lost 6 bases to trimming and J lost 2 bases, with 14 bases between them. Germline V CDR1 and CDR2: SGHRS, YFSETQ. The CDR3 spans 14 residues. The CDR3 is CASMGSTDNTEAFF. Written as DNA, the CDR3 is TGCGCCAGCATGGGGTCTACGGACAACACTGAAGCTTTCTTT.

This chain uses TRBV19 with TRBJ1-4; D remains ambiguous. Trimming left V 4 bases short and J 6 bases short, with 6 bases between. The CDR3 consists of 12 residues. The germline CDR1 and CDR2 sequences are LNHDA and SQIVND (reference sequence). The CDR3 region has the DNA TGTGCCAGTAGTACCTCGTATGAAAAACTGTTTTTT. This encodes CASSTSYEKLFF. The entire variable domain, with the rest obtained from reference TRBV19 and TRBJ1-4, is as follows: DGGITQSPKYLFRKEGQNVTLSCEQNLNHDAMYWYRQDPGQGLRLIYYSQIVNDFQKGDIAEGYSVSREKKESFPLTVTSAQKNPTAFYLCASSTSYEKLFFGSGTQLSVL.

This clone showed up just once. The sample holds other DNA sequences that translate to the same CDR3. The gene calls are TRBV7-6 and TRBJ2-5; D gene uncertain. The CDR3 has 12 residues. Germline V CDR1 and CDR2: SGHVS, FNYEAQ. The V end lost 1 base, the J end lost 3 bases, and 3 bases lay between the germline ends. DNA of the CDR3: TGTGCCAGCAGCTTAGTAGAAGAGACCCAGTACTTC. Amino acid sequence: CASSLVEETQYF.

The chain combines TRBV5-1 with TRBJ1-1, with D unresolved. CDR3 length: 14 amino acids. V was pared by 0 bases and J by 2 bases, with 8 bases between. In germline, CDR1 is SGHRS, CDR2 YFSETQ. The CDR3 is CASSLEKANTEAFF. The CDR3, as DNA: TGCGCCAGCAGCTTGGAGAAGGCCAACACTGAAGCTTTCTTT.

The rearrangement uses TRBV6-5 and TRBJ2-7, with D possibly TRBD1 on 6 matching bases. The CDR3 sequence is 14 residues long. The ends were cut back, 6 bases at V and 6 bases at J, with 18 bases in the middle. Germline-derived CDR1 and CDR2 are MNHEY and SVGAGI. This CDR3 is CASSYRGQLPEQYF. For the CDR3, the DNA is TGTGCCAGCAGCTACCGCGGACAGTTACCCGAGCAGTACTTC.

V is TRBV30 and J is TRBJ1-6; maybe TRBD1 (6 bases). Trimming stripped 3 bases from V and 6 bases from J, with 15 bases between. CDR3 size: 15 residues. CDR1 is GTSNPN, CDR2 SVGIG, per germline (reference sequence). Here the CDR3 DNA reads TGTGCCTGGAGGGATCGAGGGGGAGGTAATTCACCCCTCCACTTT. Protein: CAWRDRGGGNSPLHF.

The V call is TRBV10-3, the J call TRBJ2-2; 7 bases are shared with TRBD1. Germline V lookup: CDR1 ENHRY, CDR2 SYGVKD. The V and J ends lost 2 bases and 6 bases, in that order; junction bases with no gene match: 3. CDR3 length equals 14 residues. CDR3 nucleotide sequence: TGTGCCATCAGTGAGGACAGGGTGTCCGGGGAGCTGTTTTTT. Its protein product is CAISEDRVSGELFF.

In DNA, the CDR3 is TGCGCCAGCAGCTACACTAGTAGCACAGATACGCAGTATTTT. Its translation is CASSYTSSTDTQYF. The chain uses TRBV5-1 and TRBJ2-3, with D possibly being TRBD2 (5 bases). Germline CDR1 and CDR2: SGHRS and YFSETQ. Trimming removed 3 bases from V and 0 bases from J, with 8 bases in between. This CDR3 region has 14 residues. Complete variable domain (other parts from reference TRBV5-1 and TRBJ2-3): KAGVTQTPRYLIKTRGQQVTLSCSPISGHRSVSWYQQTPGQGLQFLFEYFSETQRNKGNFPGRFSGRQFSNSRSEMNVSTLELGDSALYLCASSYTSSTDTQYFGPGTRLTVL.

This chain uses TRBV11-2 with TRBJ1-2; the D is unclear. Germline V gene data show CDR1 as SGHAT and CDR2 as FQNNGV. The CDR3 is 12 amino acids. Trimming removed 5 bases at V and 8 bases at J, with 12 bases between. The CDR3 here is CASSPGSSGYTF. For the CDR3, the DNA is TGTGCCAGCAGCCCCGGGTCCAGCGGCTACACCTTC.

This clone was counted a few times. The V call is TRBV7-2, the J call TRBJ1-2; no definite D call. This CDR3 is built from 15 residues. V lost 2 bases, J lost 4 bases, and 14 bases lay in between. Per the germline V gene, CDR1 is SGHTA and CDR2 is FQGNSA. The CDR3, as DNA: TGTGCCAGCAGCTTAAGACCCGGGGTTATCTATGGCTACACCTTC. This encodes CASSLRPGVIYGYTF.

This chain links TRBV4-1 with TRBJ1-5, with 9 bases aligning to TRBD1. Germline V lookup: CDR1 MGHRA, CDR2 YSYEKL. With V trimmed by 3 bases and J by 7 bases, 7 bases remained unmatched. The CDR3 has 15 residues. The CDR3 DNA follows: TGCGCCAGCAGCCAGTCACAGGGGGCCGGGCAGCCCCAGCATTTT. Translated: CASSQSQGAGQPQHF.

A note on this clone: Other nucleotide sequences from this sample produce the same CDR3. The chain employs TRBV6-5 and TRBJ1-3, with D uncertain. Trimming pared 0 bases from V and 0 bases from J, leaving 3 bases between. The CDR3 spans 14 residues. Germline CDR1 reads MNHEY; CDR2 reads SVGAGI. In nucleotides, the CDR3 is TGTGCCAGCAGTTACTCTAACTCTGGAAACACCATATATTTT. Amino acids: CASSYSNSGNTIYF.

V gene TRBV6-1 combines with J gene TRBJ2-1; D remains ambiguous. The ends were cut back, 4 bases at V and 4 bases at J, with 8 bases in the middle. This CDR3 has 13 residues. Germline V lookup: CDR1 MNHNS, CDR2 SASEGT. This CDR3 is CASSANFYNEQFF. The CDR3 coding sequence is TGTGCCAGCAGTGCGAATTTTTACAATGAGCAGTTCTTC.

The rearrangement uses TRBV7-9 and TRBJ2-3; D is tentatively TRBD1 or TRBD2 (5 bases each). V was cut by 3 bases and J by 6 bases, with 22 bases left in between. The CDR3 runs 17 residues. CDR1 is SEHNR and CDR2 is FQNEAQ in the germline V gene (reference sequence). CDR3 DNA: TGTGCCAGCAGCTTCAGCCGGGGCGATTTCCTGCGGGATACGCAGTATTTT. It codes for CASSFSRGDFLRDTQYF.

The rearrangement uses TRBV7-2 and TRBJ2-2; D unclear. V gave up 6 bases and J gave up 0 bases, with 11 bases separating them. The V gene's germline CDR1 is SGHTA and CDR2 FQGNSA. This CDR3 comprises 15 residues. The CDR3, as DNA: TGTGCCAGCAGTCAAAGATTAGCGAACACCGGGGAGCTGTTTTTT. Encoded protein: CASSQRLANTGELFF.

V and J are TRBV30 and TRBJ2-7; TRBD1 matches at 9 bases. After removal of 2 bases from V and 2 bases from J, the junction contained 4 bases not matched to a gene. CDR3 length: 14 residues. Germline CDR1 GTSNPN, CDR2 SVGIG (reference sequence). The CDR3 loop is CAWSTGGAPYEQYF. DNA for the CDR3: TGTGCCTGGAGTACAGGGGGCGCCCCCTACGAGCAGTACTTC.